Listed below are T cell receptor beta chains from one sample, sequenced in a study of response to subunit inactivated influenza vaccine. TCRdb re-analysed the RT-PCR reads in MiXCR, keeping a single row per CDR3 protein. Of hundreds of thousands of distinct CDR3 sequences listed, about an eighth are singletons. Sequenced here: PBMCs from blood, sampled on the day of vaccination. The receptor source for this set is a man over 45 who received an inactivated influenza vaccine. The conserved cysteine and the conserved F or W are not part of the CDR3 here. The order of the fields is CDR3 protein, D gene, J gene, V gene. D genes are given only for firm matches.

SVAAGSAEAF | . | TRBJ1-1 | TRBV29-1
ASSLDGNPYNEQF | . | TRBJ2-1 | TRBV5-1
ASRGVPGGWINEQF | TRBD1 | TRBJ2-1 | TRBV28
ASSPSPIRGYEQF | . | TRBJ2-1 | TRBV7-2
ASSRLPGLAGGRPTQY | TRBD2 | TRBJ2-7 | TRBV12-3/TRBV12-4
ASSSWDENIQY | . | TRBJ2-4 | TRBV5-1
ASSGGGAGTDTQY | TRBD2 | TRBJ2-3 | TRBV7-2
ASSYSPGQLDEQY | TRBD1 | TRBJ2-7 | TRBV5-1
ASSLEPDGRNEKLF | . | TRBJ1-4 | TRBV5-1
ASQGDTSYNEQF | TRBD1 | TRBJ2-1 | TRBV7-2
ASSQRTSGSYEQY | TRBD2 | TRBJ2-7 | TRBV7-2
ASSFRGVSYNEQF | . | TRBJ2-1 | TRBV11-2
SVQGPLSMNTEAF | . | TRBJ1-1 | TRBV29-1
AWQIRGASEKLF | TRBD1 | TRBJ1-4 | TRBV30
SARGSGPIAF | . | TRBJ1-1 | TRBV20-1
ASAIGQRQY | . | TRBJ2-7 | TRBV19
ASSLAVWDLGADYNEQF | . | TRBJ2-1 | TRBV11-1
ASSRDTGELF | . | TRBJ2-2 | TRBV12-3/TRBV12-4
ASSLGFSNEQF | . | TRBJ2-1 | TRBV12-3/TRBV12-4
ASRKGGEQY | . | TRBJ2-7 | TRBV19
ASSIGPGQGDTEAF | TRBD1 | TRBJ1-1 | TRBV19
ASSESWQGLYEQY | . | TRBJ2-7 | TRBV2
SVEGGDYGYT | . | TRBJ1-2 | TRBV29-1
ASSPSREEQF | . | TRBJ2-1 | TRBV6-5
ASRAGDQPQH | . | TRBJ1-5 | TRBV12-3/TRBV12-4
ASSQDRPSSYNSPLH | TRBD1 | TRBJ1-6 | TRBV4-2
ASSPDRVDFEQY | TRBD1 | TRBJ2-7 | TRBV28
ASSSGGIQPQH | TRBD1 | TRBJ1-5 | TRBV6-5
ASSFGTSGRRGETQY | TRBD2 | TRBJ2-5 | TRBV28
ASSPGTGASRGYT | TRBD1 | TRBJ1-2 | TRBV5-1
ASSHRGIYEQY | . | TRBJ2-7 | TRBV14